The 19 T cell receptor beta chains listed next were all sequenced from one sample in a study of blood T cell repertoires in COVID-19. Measured with immunoSEQ multiplex PCR; TCRdb has only the in-frame clones, and not every one. The sample lists 30,000 to 40,000 clones; roughly 80% were seen once. Sequences were obtained from peripheral blood. The receptors stem from a man in his forties or fifties with acute or convalescent COVID-19.

This rearrangement joins TRBV19 to TRBJ2-7; perhaps TRBD1 as D (6 bases). Looked up from germline, CDR1 is LNHDA and CDR2 is SQIVND (reference sequence). The V gene lost 8 bases and the J gene lost 4 bases, with 15 bases spanning the gap. This CDR3 has 13 residues. The CDR3 protein is CASAWGLDYEQYF. For the CDR3, the DNA is TGTGCCAGTGCTTGGGGGCTAGATTACGAGCAGTACTTC.

The chain is built from TRBV3-1 (or the pseudogene TRBV3-2) and TRBJ1-4; 10 bases align to TRBD1. Germline V lookup: CDR1 LGHDT, CDR2 YNNKEL (reference sequence). V was clipped by 8 bases and J by 7 bases; unmatched bases: 13. The CDR3 has 16 residues. The CDR3, as DNA: TGTGCCAGCCAAGTACGGCCGGGACAGGGGAGTGAAAAACTGTTTTTT. Translated, it gives CASQVRPGQGSEKLFF.

This clone was seen more than once but under ten times. This chain joins TRBV4-1 and TRBJ2-2; the D is unclear. The CDR3 loop spans 14 amino acids. The V gene lost 4 bases and the J gene lost 2 bases, with 8 bases spanning the gap. Germline CDR1 is MGHRA and CDR2 is YSYEKL. DNA for the CDR3: TGCGCCAGCAGCCTTAACTTTAACACCGGGGAGCTGTTTTTT. This gives the protein CASSLNFNTGELFF.

The chain carries TRBV9 and TRBJ2-5; D perhaps matches TRBD1 (6 bases). V was shortened by 0 bases and J by 2 bases, with 11 bases between the two germline ends. The CDR3 consists of 15 residues. Germline V CDR1 and CDR2: SGDLS, YYNGEE. Here the CDR3 reads CASSVAAGVQETQYF. CDR3 in DNA: TGTGCCAGCAGCGTAGCAGCAGGGGTTCAAGAGACCCAGTACTTC.

CDR3 region: CASSQGGIEQYF. CDR3 bases: TGTGCCAGCAGCCAGGGGGGGATCGAGCAGTACTTC. The J gene is TRBJ2-7, the V gene TRBV4-2, with 7 positions matching TRBD2. Germline values: CDR1 LGHNA, CDR2 YNFKEQ. The V gene end was trimmed by 3 bases and the J gene end by 6 bases; junction bases not matched to a gene: 2. The CDR3 is made up of 12 amino acids.

A few counts support this clone. The rearrangement joins TRBV5-6 to TRBJ1-2; D perhaps matches TRBD1 (6 bases). V was trimmed by 4 bases and J by 0 bases, leaving 13 bases between them. The CDR3 runs to 15 residues. Germline V lookup: CDR1 SGHDT, CDR2 YYEEEE. The CDR3 nucleotides are TGTGCCAGCAGCGAGAGGACAGTGTCTAACTATGGCTACACCTTC. It yields the protein CASSERTVSNYGYTF.

A single count supports this clone. The rearrangement uses TRBV3-1 (or the pseudogene TRBV3-2) and TRBJ2-3; the D gene is possibly TRBD1 (5 bases). CDR3 length equals 15 residues. V shed 0 bases and J shed 0 bases, with 7 bases lying between them. CDR1 and CDR2 from the germline V gene are LGHDT and YNNKEL (reference sequence). DNA of the CDR3: TGTGCCAGCAGCCAAGATGGGGCAAGCACAGATACGCAGTATTTT. This codes for CASSQDGASTDTQYF.

V is TRBV7-8 and J is TRBJ2-5, with 7 nucleotides matching TRBD1. The CDR3 consists of 14 residues. The germline V gene has CDR1 SGHVS and CDR2 FQNEAQ. The V and J ends lost 4 bases and 1 base, in that order; junction bases with no gene match: 3. The CDR3: CASSSDRAQETQYF. The CDR3 region has the DNA TGTGCCAGCAGCTCTGACAGGGCCCAAGAGACCCAGTACTTC.

The V and J genes are TRBV5-5 and TRBJ2-3, with TRBD2 identical over 8 bases. The junction had 8 bases not matched to a gene; V was cut back by 6 bases and J by 5 bases. This CDR3 has 14 amino acids. The V gene's germline CDR1 is SGHKS and CDR2 YYEKEE (reference sequence). Here the CDR3 reads CASNSAGEVDTQYF. CDR3 nucleotide sequence: TGTGCCAGCAACTCAGCGGGGGAGGTAGATACGCAGTATTTT.

V is TRBV6-5 and J is TRBJ1-1; TRBD1 agrees at 10 bases. This CDR3 is 15 amino acids long. From germline, CDR1 is MNHEY and CDR2 SVGAGI. The V segment lost 5 bases and the J segment 1 base; nucleotides outside the gene matches: 4. The CDR3 spells CASSTGDRGNTEAFF. Here the CDR3 DNA reads TGTGCCAGCAGTACGGGGGACAGGGGGAACACTGAAGCTTTCTTT.

The rearrangement uses TRBV6-5 and TRBJ1-2; 10 bases fit TRBD1. This CDR3 comprises 15 residues. J was trimmed by 6 bases and V by 5 bases; bases with no gene match: 9. From germline, CDR1 is MNHEY and CDR2 SVGAGI. CDR3 nucleotide sequence: TGTGCCAGCAGTATCCGGACAGGGGGATTCAATGGCTACACCTTC. This codes for CASSIRTGGFNGYTF.

The gene calls are TRBV5-1 and TRBJ2-7, with a tentative D call TRBD2 (5 bases). The CDR3 length is 14 residues. V was cut by 2 bases and J by 7 bases, with 16 bases left in between. Germline V CDR1 and CDR2: SGHRS, YFSETQ. The DNA for the CDR3 is TGCGCCAGCAGCTTAGTGACCCGCACGGGGGAGCAGTACTTC. The encoded protein is CASSLVTRTGEQYF. Supplemented by reference TRBV5-1 and TRBJ2-7, the full variable domain reads KAGVTQTPRYLIKTRGQQVTLSCSPISGHRSVSWYQQTPGQGLQFLFEYFSETQRNKGNFPGRFSGRQFSNSRSEMNVSTLELGDSALYLCASSLVTRTGEQYFGPGTRLTVT.

This chain connects TRBV5-6 to TRBJ1-5; a possible D gene is TRBD1 (6 bases). Trimming shortened V by 1 base and J by 1 base, and 9 bases separated the two germline ends. Germline CDR1 is SGHDT and CDR2 is YYEEEE. The CDR3 spans 15 residues. The CDR3 region has the DNA TGTGCCAGCAGCTTGTGGGGGGGCAGCAATCAGCCCCAGCATTTT. This gives the protein CASSLWGGSNQPQHF.

The genes are TRBV21-1 and TRBJ2-3; the table names TRBD2, a call not compared with the DNA. TRBV21-1 is listed as a pseudogene. The CDR3 is made up of 16 amino acids. CDR3 residues: CASSRLAGQSTDTQYF. The CDR3, as DNA: TGTGCCAGCAGCAGACTAGCGGGACAAAGCACAGATACGCAGTATTTT.

The chain employs TRBV15 and TRBJ2-3, with a tentative D call TRBD1 (6 bases). The CDR3 length is 15 residues. V lost 3 bases and J lost 0, with 10 bases in between. In germline, CDR1 is LNHNV, CDR2 YYDKDF (reference sequence). CDR3 in amino acids: CATSRDSGSTDTQYF. DNA for the CDR3: TGTGCCACCAGCAGGGACAGTGGTAGCACAGATACGCAGTATTTT.

The J gene is TRBJ1-1, the V gene TRBV30, with 9 bases fitting TRBD1. The CDR3 spans 12 residues. V shed 5 bases, J shed 9 bases, and the junction held 7 bases outside the gene matches. Per germline, CDR1 GTSNPN and CDR2 SVGIG (reference sequence). The CDR3 region is CAWDRGQGKAFF. The CDR3 coding sequence is TGTGCCTGGGACAGGGGACAGGGAAAAGCTTTCTTT.

The chain recombines TRBV3-1 (or the pseudogene TRBV3-2) with TRBJ1-1; 7 bases fit TRBD1. CDR1 and CDR2 (germline): LGHDT, YNNKEL (reference sequence). The CDR3 is 13 amino acids. The junction had 9 bases not matched to a gene; V was cut back by 7 bases and J by 7 bases. CDR3 in DNA: TGTGCCAGCACCCGGGACAGTTTCCTTGAAGCTTTCTTT. Protein: CASTRDSFLEAFF.

The chain is built from TRBV4-1 and TRBJ2-1; TRBD1 matches at 9 bases. This CDR3 contains 17 residues. The germline gives CDR1 MGHRA, CDR2 YSYEKL. J was trimmed by 8 bases and V by 4 bases; bases with no gene match: 15. The DNA for the CDR3 is TGCGCCAGCAGCCTGCGACCGGGACAGGGAATAAGCGATGAGCAGTTCTTC. Translation: CASSLRPGQGISDEQFF.

The chain links TRBV6-1 to TRBJ2-7, with 8 nucleotides matching TRBD1. Trimming cost V 3 bases and J 0 bases; bases outside gene matches: 10. CDR1 MNHNS and CDR2 SASEGT come from the germline V gene. The length of the CDR3 is 17 residues. In nucleotides, the CDR3 is TGTGCCAGCAGTGATCGGTACGGGACAGGCGTCTCCTACGAGCAGTACTTC. This encodes CASSDRYGTGVSYEQYF.